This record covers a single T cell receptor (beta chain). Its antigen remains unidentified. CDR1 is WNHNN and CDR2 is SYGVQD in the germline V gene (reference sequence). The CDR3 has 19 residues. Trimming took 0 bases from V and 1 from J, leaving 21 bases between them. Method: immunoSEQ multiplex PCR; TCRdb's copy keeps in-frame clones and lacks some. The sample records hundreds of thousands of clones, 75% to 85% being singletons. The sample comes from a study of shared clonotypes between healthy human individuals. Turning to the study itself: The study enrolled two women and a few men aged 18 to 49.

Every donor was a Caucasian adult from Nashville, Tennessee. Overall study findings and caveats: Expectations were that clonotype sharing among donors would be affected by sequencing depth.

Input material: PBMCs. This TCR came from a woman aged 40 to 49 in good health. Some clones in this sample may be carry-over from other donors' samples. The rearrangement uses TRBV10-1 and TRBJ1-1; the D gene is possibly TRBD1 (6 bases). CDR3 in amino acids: CASSESRGQIRPTNTEAFF. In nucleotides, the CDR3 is TGCGCCAGCAGTGAGTCTAGGGGACAAATTCGACCCACGAACACTGAAGCTTTCTTT.